Sequencing of this T cell receptor (beta chain) was carried out in a study of cytomegalovirus exposure and HLA in healthy donors. On the study more broadly: The study placed about 81% of its 398 genotyped donors in the Caucasian-associated ancestry cluster.

In germline, CDR1 is MDHEN, CDR2 SYDVKM. This CDR3 region has 14 residues. Losses at the gene ends were 5 bases for V and 6 bases for J; bases not matched to a gene: 7. Donors showed nominal health when sampled, although they likely had unrecorded immune exposures. Amplification used 60 Vbeta primers and 13 Jbeta primers. Profiling relied on immunoSEQ multiplex PCR, and the TCRdb table lists in-frame clones only, not all of them. The table lists 150,000 or so clones, 70% to 80% of them singletons, with 2.1% in the top ten. J is TRBJ1-5 and V is TRBV28; 7 positions agree with TRBD1. Sequencing was done on a sample of PBMCs. The clonotype comes from a man aged 25-45 years in good health and CMV-seronegative. The CDR3 sequence is CASSPSDRPQPQHF. The CDR3 DNA follows: TGTGCCAGCAGTCCCTCGGACAGGCCTCAGCCCCAGCATTTT.